Presented here are 17 T cell receptor beta chains from one specimen sequenced in a study of blood T cell repertoires in COVID-19 (dated by TCRdb to 2019 to 2021). The library came from the immunoSEQ multiplex PCR assay. The immuneACCESS repertoire file appears here via TCRdb, limited to in-frame rearrangements. These files lack a portion of the clones; in checked studies, under half of the deficit traces to unresolved V genes, and the cause of the others is not known. The sample includes about 220,000 clones, with approximately 81% observed a single time. The top ten clonotypes cover 3% to 4.5% of the sample. Sample: peripheral blood. These receptors were taken from a woman aged 80 or over with acute or convalescent COVID-19.

The gene calls are TRBV5-1 and TRBJ1-2; D might be TRBD1 (5 bases). The CDR3 runs 15 residues. Germline CDR1 is SGHRS and CDR2 is YFSETQ. The V and J ends lost 2 bases and 8 bases respectively, with 19 bases between them. As DNA, the CDR3 is TGCGCCAGCAGCTTAGGGGAATCGGCTTATTCGGGCTACACCTTC. Protein: CASSLGESAYSGYTF.

The chain combines TRBV6-5 with TRBJ2-7, with TRBD1 identical over 9 bases. Trimming took 6 bases from V and 5 from J; bases not matched to a gene: 8. Germline V gene data show CDR1 as MNHEY and CDR2 as SVGAGI. CDR3 length: 14 amino acids. The CDR3 sequence: CASRKQGARNEQYF. CDR3 nucleotide sequence: TGTGCCAGCAGGAAACAGGGGGCTCGGAACGAGCAGTACTTC.

The V and J genes are TRBV5-1 and TRBJ2-1; no definite D call. The CDR3 spans 15 residues. Trimming left V 0 bases short and J 0 bases short, with 7 bases between. CDR1 and CDR2 from the germline V gene are SGHRS and YFSETQ. This chain's CDR3 is CASSLAPLSYNEQFF. The DNA for the CDR3 is TGCGCCAGCAGCTTGGCCCCTCTCTCCTACAATGAGCAGTTCTTC.

The rearrangement uses TRBV5-6 and TRBJ1-2; D is possibly TRBD1 (6 bases). CDR3 length: 15 residues. Germline CDR1 and CDR2: SGHDT and YYEEEE. The germline V and J ends were trimmed by 2 bases and 4 bases, with 15 bases remaining between them. CDR3 DNA: TGTGCCAGCAGCTTAAGACAGGCCGCCCGCTATGGCTACACCTTC. Residues: CASSLRQAARYGYTF.

The chain links TRBV4-3 to TRBJ1-1; 11 bases line up with TRBD1. Per germline, CDR1 LGHNA and CDR2 YSLEER. This CDR3 comprises 13 residues. V was pared by 4 bases and J by 7 bases, with 2 bases of the junction left unmatched. DNA of the CDR3: TGCGCCAGCAGCCGGACAGGGGGCATTGAAGCTTTCTTT. The encoded protein is CASSRTGGIEAFF.

This chain joins TRBV19 and TRBJ2-6, with TRBD1 matching 7 bases. Germline loops: CDR1 LNHDA, CDR2 SQIVND (reference sequence). The CDR3 runs to 17 residues. J lost 0 bases, V lost 3 bases, and 5 bases had no gene match. CDR3 protein: CASSMTGFSSGANVLTF. In DNA, the CDR3 is TGTGCCAGTAGTATGACAGGGTTTAGCTCTGGGGCCAACGTCCTGACTTTC.

This sequence joins TRBV7-2 and TRBJ1-6; possible D gene TRBD1, 5 bases. Trimming shortened V by 1 base and J by 9 bases, and 13 bases separated the two germline ends. This CDR3 has 15 residues. Germline-derived CDR1 and CDR2 are SGHTA and FQGNSA. The CDR3 coding sequence is TGTGCCAGCAGCTTAGGCCCAGGGTCAGTTTCACCCCTCCACTTT. As protein: CASSLGPGSVSPLHF.

V is TRBV2 and J is TRBJ2-1; TRBD1 might be the D (8 bases). Between the trimmed V and J ends, which lost 7 bases and 7 bases, there was a span of 17 bases. CDR1 SNHLY and CDR2 FYNNEI come from the germline V gene. The CDR3 sequence is 14 residues long. In DNA form, the CDR3 reads TGTGCCAGCACATCAGGACAGGGAGGGAATGAGCAGTTCTTC. Its translation: CASTSGQGGNEQFF.

The V gene is TRBV6-5, the J gene TRBJ2-7; no definite D call. Germline V CDR1 and CDR2: MNHEY, SVGAGI. CDR3 length equals 13 residues. The V gene lost 7 bases and the J gene lost 2 bases, with 12 bases spanning the gap. CDR3 amino acids: CASKAEATYEQYF. In nucleotides, the CDR3 is TGTGCCAGCAAGGCGGAAGCTACCTACGAGCAGTACTTC.

This clone showed up just a few times. CDR3 in amino acids: CASSFRSTEAFF. The CDR3 DNA is TGTGCCAGCAGCTTCCGTAGCACTGAAGCTTTCTTT. The chain carries TRBV11-1 and TRBJ1-1, with no clear D. Trimming removed 3 bases from V and 4 bases from J, with 6 bases in between. The germline V gene has CDR1 SGHAT and CDR2 FQDESV (reference sequence). CDR3 length: 12 amino acids.

The V call is TRBV18, the J call TRBJ2-7; 8 bases fit TRBD1. This CDR3 has 16 amino acids. V was pared by 0 bases and J by 2 bases, with 6 bases of the junction left unmatched. Germline loops: CDR1 KGHSH, CDR2 LQKENI. The CDR3 nucleotides are TGTGCCAGCTCACCACCGAGGGACAGGCGACCCTACGAGCAGTACTTC. It is translated as CASSPPRDRRPYEQYF.

The gene calls are TRBV5-1 and TRBJ2-5, with 8 bases identical to TRBD2. This CDR3 has 13 residues. The germline gives CDR1 SGHRS, CDR2 YFSETQ. V gave up 5 bases and J gave up 5 bases; unmatched junction bases: 5. The CDR3 loop is CASRVSGDETQYF. For the CDR3, the DNA is TGCGCCAGCAGGGTTAGCGGGGACGAGACCCAGTACTTC.

This clone appeared once. The CDR3 bases are TGTGCCAGCAGCTCGAGACTAGCGGGGGACAATGAGCAGTTCTTC. Translation: CASSSRLAGDNEQFF. The rearrangement uses TRBV5-8 and TRBJ2-1, with 12 bases matching TRBD2. CDR1 SGHTS and CDR2 YDEGEE come from the germline V gene. The trim removed 3 bases at V and 5 bases at J, leaving 3 bases unmatched. The CDR3 runs 15 residues.

The chain uses TRBV5-5 and TRBJ2-7; 7 bases map to TRBD2. CDR1 and CDR2 from the germline V gene are SGHKS and YYEKEE (reference sequence). The ends lost 0 bases at V and 4 bases at J; junction bases unmatched: 4. CDR3 length equals 14 residues. The CDR3 nucleotides are TGTGCCAGCAGCTTGGGCGGGGGACCTTACGAGCAGTACTTC. Its translation: CASSLGGGPYEQYF.

This clone was recorded a few times. The same CDR3 is also encoded by other DNA sequences in this sample. The chain has TRBV19 and TRBJ1-5; D not certain. V was shortened by 0 bases and J by 0 bases, with 6 bases between the two germline ends. The CDR3 is made up of 15 amino acids. CDR1 is LNHDA, CDR2 SQIVND, per germline (reference sequence). The CDR3 DNA reads as TGTGCCAGTAGTATAGAAGCCTCTAGCAATCAGCCCCAGCATTTT. The encoded protein is CASSIEASSNQPQHF.

The V and J genes are TRBV6-2 or TRBV6-3 and TRBJ2-7, with 10 bases identical to TRBD2. V lost 6 bases, J lost 4 bases, and 3 bases stayed unmatched. This CDR3 is 13 amino acids long. Germline CDR1 MNHEY, CDR2 SVGEGT. CDR3 nucleotide sequence: TGTGCCAGCAGCCGACTAGCGGGTTACGAGCAGTACTTC. Its protein product is CASSRLAGYEQYF.

V gene TRBV7-6 combines with J gene TRBJ1-4, with a tentative D call TRBD1 (5 bases). The CDR3 is 14 amino acids. CDR1 is SGHVS and CDR2 is FNYEAQ in the germline V gene. Trimming stripped 4 bases from V and 8 bases from J, with 14 bases between. CDR3: CASSSGIRKEKLFF. For the CDR3, the DNA is TGTGCCAGCAGCTCAGGGATCCGAAAGGAAAAACTGTTTTTT.